The 14 T cell receptor beta chains listed next were all sequenced from one sample in a study of cytomegalovirus exposure and HLA in healthy donors. The study ran its PCR with 60 Vbeta and 13 Jbeta primers. Sequencing used immunoSEQ multiplex PCR; TCRdb keeps in-frame clones, though not all of them. Of around 150,000 clones listed, around 77% are singletons. The sequenced sample consisted of PBMCs. Receptors originate from a man under 40 in good health and CMV-seronegative.

The V gene is TRBV29-1, the J gene TRBJ2-2; 9 bases agree with TRBD1. CDR3 length: 15 residues. Unmatched junction bases numbered 9, after V lost 6 bases and J lost 4 bases. Germline V CDR1 and CDR2: SQVTM, ANQGSEA. The CDR3 coding sequence is TGCAGCGTCGCAACCCTGGACAGGGGCACCGGGGAGCTGTTTTTT. Amino acids: CSVATLDRGTGELFF.

This clone was seen a few times. The V gene is TRBV21-1, the J gene TRBJ1-5; TRBD1, the D gene given by the table, was not confirmed from the DNA. TRBV21-1 is reported as a pseudogene. The CDR3 sequence is 15 residues long. The CDR3 spells CASSTYSRRNQPQHF. The CDR3 DNA reads TGTGCCAGCAGCACTTACAGTCGGCGCAATCAGCCCCAGCATTTT.

The genes are TRBV4-1 and TRBJ2-3, with 8 bases aligning to TRBD2. CDR3 size: 17 residues. V was pared by 0 bases and J by 6 bases, with 11 bases of the junction left unmatched. From germline, CDR1 is MGHRA and CDR2 YSYEKL. The CDR3: CASSQDGWGSGTDTQYF. The DNA for the CDR3 is TGCGCCAGCAGCCAAGATGGGTGGGGTAGCGGGACCGATACGCAGTATTTT.

The CDR3 spells CASSSFGGGYNEQFF. In DNA form, the CDR3 reads TGCGCCAGCAGTTCCTTTGGGGGAGGCTACAATGAGCAGTTCTTC. The rearrangement links TRBV10-1 to TRBJ2-1, with TRBD2 as a possible D gene (6 bases). The CDR3 totals 15 residues. The germline V gene has CDR1 WNHNN and CDR2 SYGVQD (reference sequence). With 5 bases removed from V and 3 bases from J, the gap between germline ends came to 14 bases.

The sample holds one count of this clone. The gene calls are TRBV5-4 and TRBJ2-7; the match to TRBD1 covers 8 bases. CDR1 is SGHNT, CDR2 YYREEE, per germline (reference sequence). The CDR3 contains 14 residues. With 5 bases clipped from V and 2 bases from J, the junction kept 6 bases outside the gene matches. CDR3 DNA sequence: TGTGCCAGCAGGAACAAGGGACAGGCCTACGAGCAGTACTTC. Translation gives CASRNKGQAYEQYF.

The V and J genes are TRBV5-3 and TRBJ1-1, with 9 bases fitting TRBD1. TRBV5-3 is an ORF, with its function uncertain. This CDR3 region has 18 residues. Losses at the gene ends were 0 bases for V and 4 bases for J; bases not matched to a gene: 13. The CDR3 DNA is TGTGCCAGAAGCTTGGTTTTCGGGGACAGGGCCCCTGTCACTGAAGCTTTCTTT. Translation: CARSLVFGDRAPVTEAFF.

The V gene is TRBV7-3, the J gene TRBJ2-1; 12 bases map to TRBD2. The V and J ends lost 1 base and 8 bases, in that order; junction bases with no gene match: 3. Germline values: CDR1 SGHTA, CDR2 FQGTGA. The CDR3 extends over 15 amino acids. The CDR3, as DNA: TGTGCCAGCAGCTTAAAGGCTAGCGGGGGGGATGAGCAGTTCTTC. Its protein product is CASSLKASGGDEQFF.

The rearrangement joins TRBV18 to TRBJ1-4; D uncertain. This CDR3 has 16 amino acids. Trimming took 1 base from V and 5 from J, leaving 14 bases between them. The germline V gene has CDR1 KGHSH and CDR2 LQKENI. The CDR3 spells CASSPQSPGKNEKLFF. CDR3 DNA: TGTGCCAGCTCACCACAGAGCCCGGGGAAGAATGAAAAACTGTTTTTT.

The chain employs TRBV19 and TRBJ1-4; 10 nucleotides match TRBD1. The V segment lost 4 bases and the J segment 8 bases; nucleotides outside the gene matches: 4. Germline V gene lookup returns CDR1 LNHDA and CDR2 SQIVND (reference sequence). The CDR3 spans 14 residues. The CDR3 nucleotides read TGTGCCAGTAGTACTGGACAGGGGGTGGAAAAACTGTTTTTT. It translates to CASSTGQGVEKLFF.

The chain couples TRBV5-1 to TRBJ2-5; TRBD2 might be the D (6 bases). Trimming cost V 5 bases and J 7 bases, with 15 bases left between them. Germline loops: CDR1 SGHRS, CDR2 YFSETQ. CDR3 size: 13 residues. CDR3 loop: CASSLGGEGTQYF. CDR3 DNA: TGCGCCAGCAGTCTGGGGGGAGAAGGGACCCAGTACTTC.

The chain carries TRBV30 and TRBJ1-1; 8 bases agree with TRBD1. Germline CDR1 GTSNPN, CDR2 SVGIG (reference sequence). The CDR3 has 16 amino acids. V shed 4 bases, J shed 7 bases, and the junction held 17 bases outside the gene matches. The DNA for the CDR3 is TGTGCCTGGACCCAATATGGACAGGGTGGTATTATTGAAGCTTTCTTT. Translation gives CAWTQYGQGGIIEAFF.

This chain links TRBV10-3 with TRBJ2-3; 8 bases line up with TRBD2. From germline, CDR1 is ENHRY and CDR2 SYGVKD. V gave up 3 bases and J gave up 3 bases; unmatched junction bases: 8. This CDR3 comprises 16 residues. CDR3 amino acids: CAISEPGLEFTDTQYF. As DNA, the CDR3 is TGTGCCATCAGTGAACCGGGACTAGAGTTTACAGATACGCAGTATTTT.

This rearrangement joins TRBV10-3 to TRBJ1-2; D remains ambiguous. The CDR3 spans 14 residues. The V gene lost 3 bases and the J gene lost 6 bases, with 14 bases spanning the gap. Germline assignment: CDR1 ENHRY and CDR2 SYGVKD. CDR3 amino acids: CAISENRQADGYTF. The CDR3, as DNA: TGTGCCATCAGTGAAAATCGGCAGGCAGATGGCTACACCTTC.

The genes are TRBV5-1 and TRBJ1-3; 8 bases are shared with TRBD1. The ends lost 0 bases at V and 0 bases at J; junction bases unmatched: 5. Germline CDR1 reads SGHRS; CDR2 reads YFSETQ. The CDR3 runs to 17 residues. CDR3 sequence (DNA): TGCGCCAGCAGCTTGGGTGGGACAGGAAGCTCTGGAAACACCATATATTTT. Translation gives CASSLGGTGSSGNTIYF. The full variable domain, its missing parts supplied by reference TRBV5-1 and TRBJ1-3, is KAGVTQTPRYLIKTRGQQVTLSCSPISGHRSVSWYQQTPGQGLQFLFEYFSETQRNKGNFPGRFSGRQFSNSRSEMNVSTLELGDSALYLCASSLGGTGSSGNTIYFGEGSWLTVV.